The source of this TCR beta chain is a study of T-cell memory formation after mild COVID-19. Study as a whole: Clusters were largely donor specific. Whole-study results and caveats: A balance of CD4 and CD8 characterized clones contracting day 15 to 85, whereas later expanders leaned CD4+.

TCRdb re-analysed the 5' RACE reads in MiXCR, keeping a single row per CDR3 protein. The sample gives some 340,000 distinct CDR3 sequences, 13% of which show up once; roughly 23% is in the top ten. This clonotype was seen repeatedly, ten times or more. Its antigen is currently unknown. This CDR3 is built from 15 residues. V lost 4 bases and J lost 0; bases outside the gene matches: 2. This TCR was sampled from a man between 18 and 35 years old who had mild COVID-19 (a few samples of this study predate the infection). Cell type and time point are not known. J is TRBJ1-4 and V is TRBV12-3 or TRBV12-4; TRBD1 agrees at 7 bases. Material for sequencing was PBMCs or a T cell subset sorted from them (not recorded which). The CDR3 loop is CASSSQGATNEKLFF. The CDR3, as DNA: TGTGCCAGCAGTTCGCAGGGGGCAACTAATGAAAAACTGTTTTTT.